This TCR beta chain was sequenced for a study of identical twins. TCRdb reanalysed the 5' RACE reads using MiXCR and keeps one entry per CDR3 protein. The sample shows nearly 650,000 distinct CDR3 sequences, around 7.4% of them seen only once. The study's findings and limits: Models underestimated how often monozygotic twins shared out-of-frame TCR alpha. The study drew conclusions from cross-sectional statistical analysis, not from following the same donors.

About this clonotype: Its antigen is undetermined.

The same sample was also studied in work on yellow fever vaccine responses in identical twins.

The sample consisted of PBMCs. The TCR originated in a young woman in good health.

CDR3 sequence: CASSIIAGPIWEQYF. The CDR3 nucleotides read TGTGCCAGCAGCATTATAGCGGGACCGATCTGGGAGCAGTACTTC. The gene calls are TRBV7-9 and TRBJ2-7, with 8 bases matching TRBD2. Germline CDR1 reads SEHNR; CDR2 reads FQNEAQ (reference sequence). The CDR3 totals 15 residues. With 5 bases clipped from V and 7 bases from J, the junction kept 13 bases outside the gene matches.